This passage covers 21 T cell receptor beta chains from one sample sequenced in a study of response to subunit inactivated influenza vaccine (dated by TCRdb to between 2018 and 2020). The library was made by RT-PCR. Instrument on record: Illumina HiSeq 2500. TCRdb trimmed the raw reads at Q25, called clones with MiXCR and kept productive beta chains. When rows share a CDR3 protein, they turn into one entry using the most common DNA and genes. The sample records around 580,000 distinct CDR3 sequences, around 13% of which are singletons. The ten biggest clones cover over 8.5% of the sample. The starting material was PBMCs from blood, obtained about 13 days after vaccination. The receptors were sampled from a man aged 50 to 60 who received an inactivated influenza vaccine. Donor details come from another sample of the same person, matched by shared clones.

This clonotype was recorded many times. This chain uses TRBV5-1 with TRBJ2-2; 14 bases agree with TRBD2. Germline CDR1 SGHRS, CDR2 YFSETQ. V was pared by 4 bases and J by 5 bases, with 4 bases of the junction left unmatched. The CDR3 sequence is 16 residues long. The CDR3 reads CASSPRLAGGTGELFF. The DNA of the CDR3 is TGCGCCAGCAGCCCAAGACTAGCGGGAGGGACCGGGGAGCTGTTTTTT.

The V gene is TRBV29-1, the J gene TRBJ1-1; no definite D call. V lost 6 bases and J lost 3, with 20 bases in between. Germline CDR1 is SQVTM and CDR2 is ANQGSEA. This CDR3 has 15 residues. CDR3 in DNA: TGCAGCGTCAAGGACGGGATGATGTGGGACACTGAAGCTTTCTTT. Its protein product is CSVKDGMMWDTEAFF.

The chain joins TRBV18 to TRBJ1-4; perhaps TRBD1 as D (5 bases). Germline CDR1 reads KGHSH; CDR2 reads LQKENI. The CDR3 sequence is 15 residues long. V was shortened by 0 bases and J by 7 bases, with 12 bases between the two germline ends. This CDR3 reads CASSPPGQMGEKLFF. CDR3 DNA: TGTGCCAGCTCACCACCCGGACAAATGGGTGAAAAACTGTTTTTT. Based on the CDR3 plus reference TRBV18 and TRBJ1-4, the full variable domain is NAGVMQNPRHLVRRRGQEARLRCSPMKGHSHVYWYRQLPEEGLKFMVYLQKENIIDESGMPKERFSAEFPKEGPSILRIQQVVRGDSAAYFCASSPPGQMGEKLFFGSGTQLSVL.

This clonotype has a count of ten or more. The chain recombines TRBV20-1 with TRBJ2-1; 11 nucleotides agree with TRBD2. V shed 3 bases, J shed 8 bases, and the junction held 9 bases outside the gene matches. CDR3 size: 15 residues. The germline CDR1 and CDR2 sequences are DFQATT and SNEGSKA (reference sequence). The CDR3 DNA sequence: TGCAGTGCTAGTTCCCTAGCGGGAGGAATGGATGAGCAGTTCTTC. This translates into CSASSLAGGMDEQFF.

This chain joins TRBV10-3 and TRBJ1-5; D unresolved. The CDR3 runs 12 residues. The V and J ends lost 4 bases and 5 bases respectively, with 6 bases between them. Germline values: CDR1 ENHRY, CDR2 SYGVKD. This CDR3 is CAISVSDQPQHF. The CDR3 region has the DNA TGTGCCATCAGTGTTTCGGATCAGCCCCAGCATTTT.

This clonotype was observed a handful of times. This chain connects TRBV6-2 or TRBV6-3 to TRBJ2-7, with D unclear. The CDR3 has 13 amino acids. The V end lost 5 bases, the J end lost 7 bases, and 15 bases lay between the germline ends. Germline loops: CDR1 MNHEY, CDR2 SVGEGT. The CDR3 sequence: CASSPTFSGEQYF. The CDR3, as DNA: TGTGCCAGCAGTCCCACTTTCTCCGGAGAGCAGTACTTC.

Written as DNA, the CDR3 is TGTGCCAGCACTCCCGGGGGCGATGAGCAGTTCTTC. Translation gives CASTPGGDEQFF. The chain combines TRBV5-6 with TRBJ2-1; perhaps D is TRBD1 or TRBD2 (6 bases each). The CDR3 extends over 12 amino acids. The V gene's germline CDR1 is SGHDT and CDR2 YYEEEE. With 6 bases removed from V and 8 bases from J, the gap between germline ends came to 12 bases.

The CDR3 nucleotides are TGCAGGACATATCCGGGACTAGATACCCACGACTCCTACAATGAGCAGTTCTTC. This codes for CRTYPGLDTHDSYNEQFF. The V gene is TRBV20-1, the J gene TRBJ2-1, with 8 bases that match TRBD2. There are 18 residues in the CDR3. Germline V lookup: CDR1 DFQATT, CDR2 SNEGSKA (reference sequence).

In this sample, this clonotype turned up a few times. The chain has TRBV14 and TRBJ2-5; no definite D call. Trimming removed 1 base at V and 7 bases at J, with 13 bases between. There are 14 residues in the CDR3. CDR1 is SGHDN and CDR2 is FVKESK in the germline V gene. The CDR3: CASSQATSPRTQYF. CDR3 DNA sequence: TGTGCCAGCAGCCAAGCGACGAGTCCCAGGACCCAGTACTTC.

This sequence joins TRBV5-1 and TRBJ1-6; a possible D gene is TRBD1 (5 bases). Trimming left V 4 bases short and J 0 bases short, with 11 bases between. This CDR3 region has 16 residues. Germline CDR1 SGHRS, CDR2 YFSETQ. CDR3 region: CASSPTAFSYNSPLHF. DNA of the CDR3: TGCGCCAGCAGCCCGACAGCCTTCTCCTATAATTCACCCCTCCACTTT. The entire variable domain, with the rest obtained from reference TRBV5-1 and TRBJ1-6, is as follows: KAGVTQTPRYLIKTRGQQVTLSCSPISGHRSVSWYQQTPGQGLQFLFEYFSETQRNKGNFPGRFSGRQFSNSRSEMNVSTLELGDSALYLCASSPTAFSYNSPLHFGNGTRLTVT.

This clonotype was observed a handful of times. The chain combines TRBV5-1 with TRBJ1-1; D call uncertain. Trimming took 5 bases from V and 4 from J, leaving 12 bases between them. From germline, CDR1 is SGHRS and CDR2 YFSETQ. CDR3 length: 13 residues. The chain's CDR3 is CASRVGPATEAFF. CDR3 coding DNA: TGCGCCAGCAGAGTAGGCCCGGCCACTGAAGCTTTCTTT.

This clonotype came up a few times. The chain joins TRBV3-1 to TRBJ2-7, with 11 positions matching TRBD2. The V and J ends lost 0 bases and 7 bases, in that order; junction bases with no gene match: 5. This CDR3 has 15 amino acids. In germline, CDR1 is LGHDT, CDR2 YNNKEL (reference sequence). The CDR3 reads CASSQDVTSGEEQYF. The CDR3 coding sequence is TGTGCCAGCAGCCAAGACGTGACTAGCGGGGAAGAGCAGTACTTC.

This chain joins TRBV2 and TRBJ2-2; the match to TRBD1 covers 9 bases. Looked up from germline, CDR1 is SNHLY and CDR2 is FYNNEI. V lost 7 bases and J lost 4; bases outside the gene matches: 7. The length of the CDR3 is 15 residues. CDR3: CASNPRTGATGELFF. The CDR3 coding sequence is TGTGCCAGCAATCCCAGGACAGGGGCCACCGGGGAGCTGTTTTTT.

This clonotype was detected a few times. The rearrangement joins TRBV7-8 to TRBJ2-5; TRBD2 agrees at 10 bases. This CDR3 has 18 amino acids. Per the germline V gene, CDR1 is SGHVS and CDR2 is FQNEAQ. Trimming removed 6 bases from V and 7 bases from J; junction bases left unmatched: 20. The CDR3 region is CASRTGQTSGPGLGTQYF. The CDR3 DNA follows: TGTGCCAGCAGGACCGGACAGACTAGCGGGCCGGGGCTTGGGACCCAGTACTTC.

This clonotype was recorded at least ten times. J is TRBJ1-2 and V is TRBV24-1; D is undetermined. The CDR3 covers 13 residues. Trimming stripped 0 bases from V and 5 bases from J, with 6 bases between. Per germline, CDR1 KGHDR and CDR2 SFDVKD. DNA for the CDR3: TGTGCCACCAGTGATTTGTACGGGTATGGCTACACCTTC. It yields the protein CATSDLYGYGYTF.

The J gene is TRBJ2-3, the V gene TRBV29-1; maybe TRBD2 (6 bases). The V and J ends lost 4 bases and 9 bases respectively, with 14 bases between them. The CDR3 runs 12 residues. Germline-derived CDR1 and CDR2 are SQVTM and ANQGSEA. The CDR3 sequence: CSVGDGGLTQYF. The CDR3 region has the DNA TGCAGCGTTGGGGATGGGGGGTTAACGCAGTATTTT.

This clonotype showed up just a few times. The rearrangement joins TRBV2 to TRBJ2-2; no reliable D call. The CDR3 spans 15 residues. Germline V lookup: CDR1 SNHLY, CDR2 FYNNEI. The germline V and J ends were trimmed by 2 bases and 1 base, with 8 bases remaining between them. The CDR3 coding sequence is TGTGCCAGCAGTGAAATAGCAGGGAACACCGGGGAGCTGTTTTTT. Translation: CASSEIAGNTGELFF.

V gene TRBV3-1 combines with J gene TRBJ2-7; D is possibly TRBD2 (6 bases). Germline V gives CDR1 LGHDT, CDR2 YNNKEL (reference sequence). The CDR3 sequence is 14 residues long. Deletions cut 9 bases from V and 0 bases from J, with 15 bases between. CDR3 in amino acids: CASRGAGASYEQYF. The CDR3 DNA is TGTGCCAGTAGGGGAGCGGGTGCCTCCTACGAGCAGTACTTC.

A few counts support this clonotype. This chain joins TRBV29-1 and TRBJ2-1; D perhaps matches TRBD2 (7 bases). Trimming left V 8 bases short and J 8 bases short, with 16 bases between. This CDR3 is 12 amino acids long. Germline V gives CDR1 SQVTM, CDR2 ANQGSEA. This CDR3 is CSLVGGAYEQFF. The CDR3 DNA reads TGCAGCCTCGTGGGGGGGGCCTATGAGCAGTTCTTC.

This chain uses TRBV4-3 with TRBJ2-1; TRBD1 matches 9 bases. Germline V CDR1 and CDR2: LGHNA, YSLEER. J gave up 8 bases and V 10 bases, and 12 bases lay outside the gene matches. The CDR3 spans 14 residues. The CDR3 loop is CATEDRGSPHEQFF. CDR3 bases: TGCGCCACCGAAGACAGGGGGTCCCCCCATGAGCAGTTCTTC.

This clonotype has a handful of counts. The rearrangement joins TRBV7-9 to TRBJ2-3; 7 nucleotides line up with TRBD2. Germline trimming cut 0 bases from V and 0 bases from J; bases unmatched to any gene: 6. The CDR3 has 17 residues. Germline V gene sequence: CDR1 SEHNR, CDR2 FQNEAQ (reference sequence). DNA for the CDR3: TGTGCCAGCAGCTTAGCGCTTGCTAGCGGAAGCACAGATACGCAGTATTTT. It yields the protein CASSLALASGSTDTQYF.